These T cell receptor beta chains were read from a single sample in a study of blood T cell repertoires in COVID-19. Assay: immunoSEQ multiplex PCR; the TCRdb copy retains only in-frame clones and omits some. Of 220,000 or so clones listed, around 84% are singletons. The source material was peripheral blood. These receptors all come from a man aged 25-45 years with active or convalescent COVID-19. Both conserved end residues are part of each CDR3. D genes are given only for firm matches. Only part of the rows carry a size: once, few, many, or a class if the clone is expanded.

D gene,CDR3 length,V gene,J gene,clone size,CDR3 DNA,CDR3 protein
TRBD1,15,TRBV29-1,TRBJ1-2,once,TGCAGCGTTGAGGGCTTACAGGGGGGATATGGTGGCTACACCTTC,CSVEGLQGGYGGYTF
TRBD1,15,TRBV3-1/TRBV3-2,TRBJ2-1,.,TGTGCCAGCAGCCGGAGACAGGGAAGTTACAATGAGCAGTTCTTC,CASSRRQGSYNEQFF
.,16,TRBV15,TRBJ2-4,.,TGTGCCACCAGCAGAGATATAGGGGGGGGGATGGACATTCAGTACTTC,CATSRDIGGGMDIQYF
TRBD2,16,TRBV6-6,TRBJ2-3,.,TGTGCCAGCAGTTACTCTGGAGCGGGGCGCACAGATACGCAGTATTTT,CASSYSGAGRTDTQYF
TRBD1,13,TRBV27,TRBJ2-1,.,TGTGCCAGCAGCCTAGGGACAGGGAACGAGCAGTTCTTC,CASSLGTGNEQFF
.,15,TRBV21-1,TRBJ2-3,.,TGTGCCAGCAGCCCCATTCGGGGGATAACAGATACGCAGTATTTT,CASSPIRGITDTQYF
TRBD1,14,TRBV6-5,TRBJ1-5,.,TGTGCCAGCAGCCTGGACAGGATGGATCAGCCCCAGCATTTT,CASSLDRMDQPQHF
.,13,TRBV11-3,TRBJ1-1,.,TGTGCCAGCAGCGCACGGATGGACAGTGAAGCTTTCTTT,CASSARMDSEAFF
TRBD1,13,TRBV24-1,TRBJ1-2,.,TGTGCCACCAGTGACCGACAGGGAGATGGCTACACCTTC,CATSDRQGDGYTF
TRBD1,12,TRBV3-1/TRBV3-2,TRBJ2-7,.,TGTGCCAGCCGCGACAGGGGATACGAGCAGTACTTC,CASRDRGYEQYF
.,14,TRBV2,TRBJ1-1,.,TGTGCCAGCAGTGCCTCCCTACGGGACACTGAAGCTTTCTTT,CASSASLRDTEAFF
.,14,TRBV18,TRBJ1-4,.,TGTGCCAGCTCACGCGCGGGTCCAAATGAAAAACTGTTTTTT,CASSRAGPNEKLFF
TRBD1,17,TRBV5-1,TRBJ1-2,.,TGCGCCAGCAGCTCCGGGACAGGGGGCGTCAAGGTCTATGGCTACACCTTC,CASSSGTGGVKVYGYTF
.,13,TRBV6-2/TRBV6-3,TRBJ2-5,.,TGTGCCAGCAGTTACGGGGGGTACGAGACCCAGTACTTC,CASSYGGYETQYF
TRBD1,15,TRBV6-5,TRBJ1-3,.,TGTGCCAGCAGTACAGGGGGGCTCTCTGGAAACACCATATATTTT,CASSTGGLSGNTIYF
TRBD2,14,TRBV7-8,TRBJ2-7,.,TGTGCCAGCCGGACTAGCGGGGGGGCTTACGAGCAGTACTTC,CASRTSGGAYEQYF
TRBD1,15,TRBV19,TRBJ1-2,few,TGTGCCAGTAGTATCGGGACAGCCCTAGGGTACGGCTACACCTTC,CASSIGTALGYGYTF
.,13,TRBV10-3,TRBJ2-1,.,TGTGCCATCAGTGAGGGACAGTACAATGAGCAGTTCTTC,CAISEGQYNEQFF
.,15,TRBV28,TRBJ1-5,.,TGTGCCAGCAGTTTAACAGGGCCAGTAAATCAGCCCCAGCATTTT,CASSLTGPVNQPQHF
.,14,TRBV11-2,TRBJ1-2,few,TGTGCCAGCAGCTTTGGGAACATCGGGGATGGCTACACCTTC,CASSFGNIGDGYTF
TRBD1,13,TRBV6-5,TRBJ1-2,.,TGTGCCAGCAGTTTTGGGACAGGGGATGGCTACACCTTC,CASSFGTGDGYTF
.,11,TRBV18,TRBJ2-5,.,TGTGCCAGCTCACCTTCGGAGACCCAGTACTTC,CASSPSETQYF
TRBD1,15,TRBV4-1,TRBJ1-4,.,TGCGCCAGCAGCCAGACGACAGGGGGTAATGAAAAACTGTTTTTT,CASSQTTGGNEKLFF
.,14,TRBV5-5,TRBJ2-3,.,TGTGCCAGCAGCCCTTCCGGAGGGACAGATACGCAGTATTTT,CASSPSGGTDTQYF
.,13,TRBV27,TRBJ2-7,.,TGTGCCAGCAGTTTAGCTGCCTCGGGCGAGCAGTACTTC,CASSLAASGEQYF
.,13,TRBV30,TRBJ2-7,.,TGTGCCTGGAGCGCAGGGGACCCCTACGAGCAGTACTTC,CAWSAGDPYEQYF
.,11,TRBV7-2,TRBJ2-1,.,TGTGCAGGGGCCTCCTACAATGAGCAGTTCTTC,CAGASYNEQFF
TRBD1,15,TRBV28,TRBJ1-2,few,TGTGCCAGCAGTGGTACAGGGGGCGATGGCTATGGCTACACCTTC,CASSGTGGDGYGYTF
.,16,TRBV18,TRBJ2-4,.,TGTGCCAGCTCACCGTCTAGCATGGGGGCCAAAAACATTCAGTACTTC,CASSPSSMGAKNIQYF
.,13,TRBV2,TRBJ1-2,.,TGTGCCAGCAGTGAATCTGAGAACTATGGCTACACCTTC,CASSESENYGYTF
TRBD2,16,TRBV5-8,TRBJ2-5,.,TGTGCCAGCAGCGTTCTGGTTAGCGGGTACCAAGAGACCCAGTACTTC,CASSVLVSGYQETQYF
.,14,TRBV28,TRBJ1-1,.,TGTGCCAGCAGTTTTGAGGGGGGGGTCACTGAAGCTTTCTTT,CASSFEGGVTEAFF
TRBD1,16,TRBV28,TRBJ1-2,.,TGTGCCAGCAGTACCGGGACAGGGGGGGCCCGGGGAGGCTACACCTTC,CASSTGTGGARGGYTF
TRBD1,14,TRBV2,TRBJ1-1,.,TGTGCCAGCAGTGCCCGACAGGGGGGGACTGAAGCTTTCTTT,CASSARQGGTEAFF
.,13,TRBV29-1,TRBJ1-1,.,TGCAGCGTTGACGGTAAGTCAAGTGCTGAAGCTTTCTTT,CSVDGKSSAEAFF